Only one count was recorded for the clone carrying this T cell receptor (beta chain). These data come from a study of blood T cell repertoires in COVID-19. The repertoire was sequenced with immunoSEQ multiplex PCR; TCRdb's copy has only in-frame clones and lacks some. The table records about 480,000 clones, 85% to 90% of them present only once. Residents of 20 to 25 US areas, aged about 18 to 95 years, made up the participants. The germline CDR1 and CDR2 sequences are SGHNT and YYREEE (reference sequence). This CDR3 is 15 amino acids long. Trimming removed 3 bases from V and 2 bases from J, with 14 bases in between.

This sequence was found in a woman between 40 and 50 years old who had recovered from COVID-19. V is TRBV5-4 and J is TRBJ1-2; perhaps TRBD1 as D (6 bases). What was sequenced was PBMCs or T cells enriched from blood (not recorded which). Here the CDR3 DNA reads TGTGCCAGCAGCTACGACGCAGGGGCCAACTATGGCTACACCTTC. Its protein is CASSYDAGANYGYTF.